The 6 T cell receptor beta chains listed next were all sequenced from one sample in a study of T-cell reconstitution after alpha-beta-depleted transplantation in children. Unique molecular identifiers were used in preparing the TCRbeta library. TCRdb itself ran the PCR reads through MiXCR, one entry per CDR3 protein. The sample has about 400,000 distinct CDR3 sequences; 15% to 20% are singletons. The sequenced sample was PBMCs, mostly from graft donor cells, obtained 360 days after TCRalphabeta/CD19-depleted stem cell transplant. These receptor sequences come from a boy in the first two years of life who had a stem cell transplant for Wiskott-Aldrich syndrome, so the T cells may come from the graft donor.

This clonotype appeared a few times. The chain employs TRBV12-3 or TRBV12-4 and TRBJ1-1; 10 bases map to TRBD1. The V and J ends lost 6 bases and 6 bases, in that order; junction bases with no gene match: 7. The CDR3 runs to 14 residues. The CDR3 DNA is TGTGCCAGCAGAAAAGGACAGGGGGATCCTGAAGCTTTCTTT. As protein: CASRKGQGDPEAFF.

V and J are TRBV3-1 and TRBJ2-1; TRBD2 agrees at 11 bases. Germline-derived CDR1 and CDR2 are LGHDT and YNNKEL (reference sequence). V lost 1 base and J lost 6; bases outside the gene matches: 5. The CDR3 spans 16 residues. The CDR3 DNA reads TGTGCCAGCAGCCAAGGTTCTAGCGGGAGGACCAATGAGCAGTTCTTC. Translated: CASSQGSSGRTNEQFF.

The V gene is TRBV20-1, the J gene TRBJ1-5, with a possible D match to TRBD1 (5 bases). This CDR3 region has 13 residues. Germline V gives CDR1 DFQATT, CDR2 SNEGSKA (reference sequence). The V gene lost 6 bases and the J gene lost 4 bases, with 13 bases spanning the gap. The CDR3: CSASGGPNQPQHF. The CDR3 coding sequence is TGCAGTGCCTCCGGGGGTCCGAATCAGCCCCAGCATTTT.

The chain has TRBV7-2 and TRBJ2-5; 11 bases agree with TRBD2. CDR3 length: 17 residues. Germline V gene data show CDR1 as SGHTA and CDR2 as FQGNSA. V was pared by 7 bases and J by 5 bases, with 15 bases of the junction left unmatched. In DNA, the CDR3 is TGTGCCAGCACCCTTCGGGCTAGCGGGGGGACGGGTGAGACCCAGTACTTC. Encoded protein: CASTLRASGGTGETQYF.

The chain couples TRBV25-1 to TRBJ2-2; D is ambiguous. This CDR3 spans 15 amino acids. Germline V gene lookup returns CDR1 MGHDK and CDR2 SYGVNS. Between the trimmed V and J ends, which lost 6 bases and 4 bases, there was a span of 15 bases. The CDR3, as DNA: TGTGCCAGCAGCGACGGACGTTTATTCACCGGGGAGCTGTTTTTT. This translates into CASSDGRLFTGELFF.

This clonotype has only a few counts. The chain recombines TRBV20-1 with TRBJ1-1; 7 bases align to TRBD1. The CDR3 is 14 residues long. V lost 2 bases, J lost 4 bases, and 7 bases stayed unmatched. CDR1 is DFQATT and CDR2 is SNEGSKA in the germline V gene (reference sequence). In DNA, the CDR3 is TGCAGTGCTAGATCCGGGACAGAGTTCACTGAAGCTTTCTTT. This codes for CSARSGTEFTEAFF.